This T cell receptor (beta chain) appears in the sequencing data of a study of molecular identifiers for immune sequencing clone quantification. Overall study context: Within a replicate experiment, RNA obtained from either roughly 18,000 or 92,000 naive CD8 cells was divided into five aliquots, and four of those aliquots were then sequenced.

Study results and limitations: Clone sizes that are highly expanded could be underestimated when identical TCR molecules share a barcode.

This clonotype was detected only a few times. The antigen is undetermined. One entry per CDR3 protein, called by TCRdb with MiXCR from the PCR reads. There are 70,000 to 95,000 distinct CDR3 sequences in the sample; around 19% occur only once, and around 0.8% lies in the top ten. This CDR3 is built from 14 residues. Germline V CDR1 and CDR2: MDHEN, SYDVKM. V was trimmed by 7 bases and J by 4 bases, leaving 14 bases between them. Material for sequencing was naive CD8+ T cells from blood, with Jurkat cell RNA spiked in. Subset specified: FACS-sorted CD8+CD4-CCR7+CD45RA+ naive T cells. The receptor was derived from a human donor in good health. Some libraries in this study had Jurkat cell RNA spiked in. The chain carries TRBV28 and TRBJ1-3; unclear D gene. This chain's CDR3 is CASTADPFGNTIYF. For the CDR3, the DNA is TGTGCCAGCACCGCGGACCCTTTCGGAAACACCATATATTTT.